This T cell receptor (beta chain) originates from a study of blood T cell repertoires in COVID-19. Study-level background: The United States, Italy and Spain supplied acute and convalescent COVID-19 samples.

In its sample, this clone was seen once. Source study methods: Quantification of nucleated cells was approximated via reference gene primer amplification. Only in-frame clones appear in the TCRdb table, and some are missing; sequencing was by immunoSEQ multiplex PCR. V, J and clone size are those of that table, while D and trimming were read from the DNA. Here the sample spans approximately 400,000 clones, more than 75% being singletons. Those who participated ranged in age from 18 to 89 years and resided in some 24 US areas. Donors in Cohort 3 counted as recovered after two negative PCRs, clearance, or symptom resolution. The ends were cut back, 3 bases at V and 3 bases at J, with 10 bases in the middle. CDR3 length: 14 amino acids. The germline gives CDR1 SEHNR, CDR2 FQNEAQ (reference sequence).

The sequenced sample was PBMCs or T cells enriched from blood (not recorded which). The J gene is TRBJ2-3, the V gene TRBV7-9, with D perhaps TRBD2 (5 bases). This TCR derives from a man aged 30-40 years who had recovered from COVID-19. CDR3 sequence: CASSLRAQTDTQYF. The CDR3 DNA reads as TGTGCCAGCAGCTTGAGGGCCCAAACAGATACGCAGTATTTT. The full variable domain, rest sourced from reference TRBV7-9 and TRBJ2-3, is DTGVSQNPRHKITKRGQNVTFRCDPISEHNRLYWYRQTLGQGPEFLTYFQNEAQLEKSRLLSDRFSAERPKGSFSTLEIQRTEQGDSAMYLCASSLRAQTDTQYFGPGTRLTVL.